These 4 T cell receptor beta chains were all obtained from the same sample, sequenced in a study of T cell changes during pregnancy in multiple sclerosis. Only in-frame clones appear in the TCRdb table, and some are missing; sequencing was by immunoSEQ multiplex PCR. Among approximately 30,000 clones listed, 90% were seen once. The sequenced sample was CD8+ T cells from peripheral blood mononuclear cells, obtained after pregnancy. Source of these receptors: a female donor with multiple sclerosis, enrolled in a pregnancy study.

This clone was seen a few times. V usage is TRBV15 and J usage is TRBJ1-4; no reliable D call. From germline, CDR1 is LNHNV and CDR2 YYDKDF (reference sequence). The CDR3 length is 16 residues. Trimming stripped 1 base from V and 8 bases from J, with 17 bases between. CDR3 loop: CATSRVSGLLEEKLFF. Here the CDR3 DNA reads TGTGCCACCAGCAGAGTTTCCGGACTCCTGGAGGAAAAACTGTTTTTT. The variable domain in full, completed from reference TRBV15 and TRBJ1-4, reads DAMVIQNPRYQVTQFGKPVTLSCSQTLNHNVMYWYQQKSSQAPKLLFHYYDKDFNNEADTPDNFQSRRPNTSFCFLDIRSPGLGDTAMYLCATSRVSGLLEEKLFFGSGTQLSVL.

The V call is TRBV4-1, the J call TRBJ2-7, with 9 bases matching TRBD2. J was trimmed by 0 bases and V by 4 bases; bases with no gene match: 1. In germline, CDR1 is MGHRA, CDR2 YSYEKL. The length of the CDR3 is 14 residues. CDR3 DNA: TGCGCCAGCAGCCTTAGCGGGAGCTCCTACGAGCAGTACTTC. Protein: CASSLSGSSYEQYF.

V is TRBV25-1 and J is TRBJ2-3; TRBD2 might be the D (5 bases). Trimming shortened V by 6 bases and J by 2 bases, and 21 bases separated the two germline ends. This CDR3 contains 17 residues. Per the germline V gene, CDR1 is MGHDK and CDR2 is SYGVNS. The CDR3 nucleotides are TGTGCCAGCAGCGAACAAGGAGGACGGATCTTCACAGATACGCAGTATTTT. Translated, it gives CASSEQGGRIFTDTQYF.

This clone was seen many times. The chain employs TRBV19 and TRBJ2-7; 7 bases agree with TRBD2. Germline values: CDR1 LNHDA, CDR2 SQIVND (reference sequence). The CDR3 loop spans 15 amino acids. Germline trimming cut 3 bases from V and 2 bases from J; bases unmatched to any gene: 7. The CDR3 nucleotides read TGTGCCAGTAGTATGGGGCGGGGGTTCACCTACGAGCAGTACTTC. As protein: CASSMGRGFTYEQYF.